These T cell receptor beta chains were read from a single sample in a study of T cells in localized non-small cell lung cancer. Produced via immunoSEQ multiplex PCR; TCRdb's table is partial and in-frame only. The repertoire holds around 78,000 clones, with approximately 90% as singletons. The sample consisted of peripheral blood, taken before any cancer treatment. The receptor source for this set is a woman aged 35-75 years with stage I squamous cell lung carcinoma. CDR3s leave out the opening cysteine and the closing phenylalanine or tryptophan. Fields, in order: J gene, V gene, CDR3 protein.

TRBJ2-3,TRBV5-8,ASSLGSQGVRTDTQY
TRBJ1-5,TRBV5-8,ASSLGGLRNQPQH
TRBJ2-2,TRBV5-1,ASSLRTGKDGELF
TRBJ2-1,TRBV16,ASSQSTAPKQF
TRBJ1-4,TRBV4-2,ASSQENFASEKLF
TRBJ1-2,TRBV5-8,ASSYSGGYT
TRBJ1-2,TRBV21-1,ASSKGQSYGYT
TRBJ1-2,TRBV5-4,ASKVRGPNYGYT
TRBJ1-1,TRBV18,ASSPPDRWNTEAF
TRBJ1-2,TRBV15,ATSREGGGRGYT
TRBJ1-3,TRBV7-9,ASSHKSGTPVHTIY
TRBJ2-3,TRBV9,ASSDGASDTQY
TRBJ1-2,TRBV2,ASSGGTVYGYT
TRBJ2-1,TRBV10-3,AISPSYNEQF
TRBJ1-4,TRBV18,ASSPQGGFEKLF
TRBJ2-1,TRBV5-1,ASSQAYNEQF
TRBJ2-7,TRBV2,ASSDKAGVASYEQY
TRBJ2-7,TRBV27,ASRDDNSYEQY